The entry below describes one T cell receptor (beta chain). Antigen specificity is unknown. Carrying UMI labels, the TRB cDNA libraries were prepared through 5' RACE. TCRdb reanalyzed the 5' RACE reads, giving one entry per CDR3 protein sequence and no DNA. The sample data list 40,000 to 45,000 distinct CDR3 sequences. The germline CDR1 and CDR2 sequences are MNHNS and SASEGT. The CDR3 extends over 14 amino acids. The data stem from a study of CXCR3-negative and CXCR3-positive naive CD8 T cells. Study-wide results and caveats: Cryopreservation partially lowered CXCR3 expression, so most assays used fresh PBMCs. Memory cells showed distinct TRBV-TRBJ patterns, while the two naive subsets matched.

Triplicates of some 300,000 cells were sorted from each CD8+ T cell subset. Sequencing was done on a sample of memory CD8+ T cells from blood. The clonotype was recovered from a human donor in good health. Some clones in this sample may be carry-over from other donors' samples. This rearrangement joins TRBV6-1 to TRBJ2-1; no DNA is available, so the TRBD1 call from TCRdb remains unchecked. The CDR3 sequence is CASSEGGDANEQFF.